Listed here is a single T cell receptor beta chain. The antigen remains unidentified. Isolated RNA was reverse transcribed in full, so expressed TCRB transcripts were sequenced. Libraries were prepared by immunoSEQ multiplex PCR; TCRdb keeps only in-frame clonotypes and omits some of them. The sample has about 660,000 clones, more than 12% seen once. This record comes from a study of beta chain features in type 1 diabetes. Overall study findings and caveats: Among all four CD4+ subsets, Type 1 diabetes patients had TCRB CDR3s that were moderately but significantly shorter.

Germline CDR1 is LNHDA and CDR2 is SQIVND (reference sequence). The CDR3 totals 13 residues. V lost 5 bases and J 2 bases, leaving 9 bases between the germline ends. This clonotype was obtained from a man younger than 35 with type 1 diabetes. This chain connects TRBV19 to TRBJ1-1, with a tentative D call TRBD1 (5 bases). The sequenced material came from naive CD4+ T cells from blood. The DNA for the CDR3 is TGTGCCAGTAGTGAGGGACTAAACACTGAAGCTTTCTTT. It translates to CASSEGLNTEAFF.